What follows are 26 T cell receptor beta chains derived from one specimen sequenced in a study of blood T cell repertoires in COVID-19. Repertoires were generated with immunoSEQ multiplex PCR, while TCRdb's copy carries only in-frame clones and drops some. The sample lists about 400,000 clones; around 90% were seen once. Sequencing used PBMCs or T cells enriched from blood (not recorded which). Source of these receptors: a woman aged 40 to 55 with acute COVID-19.

The chain links TRBV6-5 to TRBJ1-2; 12 nucleotides match TRBD1. With V trimmed by 0 bases and J by 8 bases, 4 bases remained unmatched. Germline V gene lookup returns CDR1 MNHEY and CDR2 SVGAGI. This CDR3 is built from 15 residues. The CDR3 DNA is TGTGCCAGCAGTTACTCGGGACAGGGGGCCTGGGGCTACACCTTC. This gives the protein CASSYSGQGAWGYTF.

The V call is TRBV7-7, the J call TRBJ2-1; no clear D gene. V was clipped by 4 bases and J by 0 bases, with 10 bases between them. Germline CDR1 reads SSHAT; CDR2 reads FNYEAQ (reference sequence). CDR3 size: 15 residues. CDR3 loop: CASSYVLSSYNEQFF. In DNA form, the CDR3 reads TGTGCCAGCAGCTACGTCCTGAGCTCCTACAATGAGCAGTTCTTC. Based on the CDR3 plus reference TRBV7-7 and TRBJ2-1, the full variable domain is GAGVSQSPRYKVTKRGQDVTLRCDPISSHATLYWYQQALGQGPEFLTYFNYEAQPDKSGLPSDRFSAERPEGSISTLTIQRTEQRDSAMYRCASSYVLSSYNEQFFGPGTRLTVL.

This rearrangement joins TRBV27 to TRBJ2-2; no reliable D call. Germline CDR1 MNHEY, CDR2 SMNVEV (reference sequence). The CDR3 is 14 amino acids. V lost 6 bases, J lost 3 bases, and 11 bases lay in between. CDR3 bases: TGTGCCAGCAGGTCTGGGCTCTACACCGGGGAGCTGTTTTTT. Amino acid sequence: CASRSGLYTGELFF.

The chain combines TRBV5-8 with TRBJ1-2, with D perhaps TRBD1 (5 bases). Between the trimmed V and J ends, which lost 0 bases and 5 bases, there was a span of 11 bases. The CDR3 extends over 14 amino acids. Germline lookup yields CDR1 SGHTS and CDR2 YDEGEE. The CDR3 region has the DNA TGTGCCAGCAGCTTGGTACGGGGGAGATATGGCTACACCTTC. It is translated as CASSLVRGRYGYTF.

CDR3 bases: TGCGCCAGCAGCTTAGGGACAGGGGGCGCGGGGGCAACTAATGAAAAACTGTTTTTT. Protein product: CASSLGTGGAGATNEKLFF. The chain couples TRBV5-1 to TRBJ1-4; 12 nucleotides agree with TRBD1. V was clipped by 2 bases and J by 0 bases; unmatched bases: 8. Germline V CDR1 and CDR2: SGHRS, YFSETQ. This CDR3 spans 19 amino acids.

The J gene is TRBJ1-1, the V gene TRBV6-5; no definite D call. V was cut by 6 bases and J by 0 bases, with 11 bases left in between. Germline loops: CDR1 MNHEY, CDR2 SVGAGI. This CDR3 is 14 amino acids long. CDR3 sequence (DNA): TGTGCCAGCAGCCGATCTCTACTGAACACTGAAGCTTTCTTT. Encoded protein: CASSRSLLNTEAFF.

The chain carries TRBV5-1 and TRBJ1-1; D may be TRBD1 (5 bases). The V gene's germline CDR1 is SGHRS and CDR2 YFSETQ. Between the trimmed V and J ends, which lost 0 bases and 1 base, there was a span of 13 bases. The CDR3 runs 16 residues. The CDR3 reads CASSLADGAPNTEAFF. DNA for the CDR3: TGCGCCAGCAGCTTGGCCGATGGGGCCCCGAACACTGAAGCTTTCTTT.

This chain links TRBV7-6 with TRBJ2-6; 7 bases match TRBD1. The ends lost 1 base at V and 2 bases at J; junction bases unmatched: 5. Germline values: CDR1 SGHVS, CDR2 FNYEAQ. The CDR3 is made up of 17 amino acids. This chain's CDR3 is CASSLVGGATGANVLTF. The CDR3 DNA follows: TGTGCCAGCAGCTTAGTAGGGGGCGCGACTGGGGCCAACGTCCTGACTTTC.

The gene calls are TRBV7-9 and TRBJ2-1; D is uncertain. The CDR3 extends over 13 amino acids. Germline V gene lookup returns CDR1 SEHNR and CDR2 FQNEAQ (reference sequence). Trimming cost V 0 bases and J 9 bases, with 9 bases left between them. CDR3 sequence (DNA): TGTGCCAGCAGCTTAGCGCGGCGGAGTGAGCAGTTCTTC. Translated: CASSLARRSEQFF.

The rearrangement links TRBV7-2 to TRBJ1-2, with 11 nucleotides matching TRBD1. The trim removed 5 bases at V and 4 bases at J, leaving 9 bases unmatched. The CDR3 is 16 residues long. CDR1 SGHTA and CDR2 FQGNSA come from the germline V gene. The CDR3 coding sequence is TGTGCCAGCAGCCCTTACAGGACAGGGGGCACCTATGGCTACACCTTC. Protein sequence: CASSPYRTGGTYGYTF.

The V call is TRBV4-1, the J call TRBJ1-2; D is ambiguous. Per the germline V gene, CDR1 is MGHRA and CDR2 is YSYEKL. V gave up 2 bases and J gave up 2 bases, with 3 bases separating them. The CDR3 is 12 amino acids. CDR3 bases: TGCGCCAGCAGCCAACAGAACTATGGCTACACCTTC. Its translation is CASSQQNYGYTF.

The J gene is TRBJ2-7, the V gene TRBV6-5, with TRBD2 identical over 14 bases. CDR1 is MNHEY, CDR2 SVGAGI, per germline. V shed 2 bases, J shed 7 bases, and the junction held 4 bases outside the gene matches. The CDR3 has 15 amino acids. The CDR3 bases are TGTGCCAGCAGTTACCAGGGACTAGCGGGGGAAGAGCAGTACTTC. This codes for CASSYQGLAGEEQYF.

This rearrangement joins TRBV10-3 to TRBJ1-1, with D hard to call. V gave up 4 bases and J gave up 6 bases, with 9 bases separating them. The CDR3 covers 12 residues. Germline CDR1 reads ENHRY; CDR2 reads SYGVKD. The CDR3 bases are TGTGCCATCAGTGTTGGCCCGTCTGAAGCTTTCTTT. Translation gives CAISVGPSEAFF.

The V gene is TRBV13, the J gene TRBJ2-2; maybe TRBD1 (5 bases). The germline gives CDR1 PRHDT, CDR2 FYEKMQ (reference sequence). With 4 bases removed from V and 1 base from J, the gap between germline ends came to 13 bases. The CDR3 covers 16 residues. The CDR3 region has the DNA TGTGCCAGCAGCTCAACAGGCGTGGAGAACACCGGGGAGCTGTTTTTT. Translation: CASSSTGVENTGELFF.

V is TRBV4-2 and J is TRBJ1-6; 7 nucleotides line up with TRBD1. The CDR3 loop spans 16 amino acids. Losses at the gene ends were 2 bases for V and 4 bases for J; bases not matched to a gene: 5. Germline CDR1 is LGHNA and CDR2 is YNFKEQ. CDR3 sequence (DNA): TGTGCCAGCAGCCAACCAGGGGGACAGTATAATTCACCCCTCCACTTT. Its protein is CASSQPGGQYNSPLHF.

The chain joins TRBV19 to TRBJ2-3; 14 nucleotides line up with TRBD2. V shed 4 bases, J shed 0 bases, and the junction held 6 bases outside the gene matches. The length of the CDR3 is 18 residues. CDR1 and CDR2 (germline): LNHDA, SQIVND (reference sequence). The CDR3 nucleotides read TGTGCCAGTAGTACGTCCAGGACTAGCGGGGGGAGCACAGATACGCAGTATTTT. This gives the protein CASSTSRTSGGSTDTQYF.

The chain uses TRBV18 and TRBJ1-2; TRBD1 agrees at 7 bases. There are 12 residues in the CDR3. The V segment lost 7 bases and the J segment 8 bases; nucleotides outside the gene matches: 7. Germline loops: CDR1 KGHSH, CDR2 LQKENI. CDR3 amino acids: CASFSGTAGYTF. CDR3 DNA sequence: TGTGCCAGCTTCTCCGGGACAGCCGGCTACACCTTC. Filled out from reference TRBV18 and TRBJ1-2, the complete variable domain reads NAGVMQNPRHLVRRRGQEARLRCSPMKGHSHVYWYRQLPEEGLKFMVYLQKENIIDESGMPKERFSAEFPKEGPSILRIQQVVRGDSAAYFCASFSGTAGYTFGSGTRLTVV.

Details on this clone: This CDR3 is also generated by other DNA sequences in the sample. The chain joins TRBV19 to TRBJ1-1; TRBD1 aligns across 7 bases. The V and J ends lost 8 bases and 1 base, in that order; junction bases with no gene match: 4. This CDR3 comprises 13 residues. Germline CDR1 and CDR2: LNHDA and SQIVND (reference sequence). CDR3 protein: CASSTGANTEAFF. Here the CDR3 DNA reads TGTGCCAGTTCAACAGGGGCGAACACTGAAGCTTTCTTT.

This clone was observed a handful of times. The identical CDR3 is also encoded by other nucleotide sequences in the sample. The chain combines TRBV24-1 with TRBJ1-5, with 9 bases that match TRBD1. The germline V gene encodes CDR1 KGHDR and CDR2 SFDVKD. The trim removed 4 bases at V and 7 bases at J, leaving 7 bases unmatched. CDR3 length: 15 amino acids. CDR3: CATSETTGGLQPQHF. DNA of the CDR3: TGTGCCACCAGTGAAACCACAGGGGGCCTGCAGCCCCAGCATTTT.

The chain uses TRBV7-9 and TRBJ2-5; TRBD2 aligns across 12 bases. The CDR3 has 19 residues. The J segment lost 7 bases and the V segment lost 5 bases, leaving 20 bases of the junction unmatched. In germline, CDR1 is SEHNR, CDR2 FQNEAQ (reference sequence). For the CDR3, the DNA is TGTGCCAGCAGCCATCGGCCGGGGGGGACTAGCGGGCCCCCTGGGACCCAGTACTTC. As protein: CASSHRPGGTSGPPGTQYF.

This clone has a handful of counts. The gene calls are TRBV4-1 and TRBJ2-5; 11 bases align to TRBD1. The junction had 12 bases not matched to a gene; V was cut back by 1 base and J by 5 bases. CDR1 and CDR2 (germline): MGHRA, YSYEKL. The CDR3 length is 18 residues. This CDR3 is CASSQVAYGTGGSETQYF. As DNA, the CDR3 is TGCGCCAGCAGCCAAGTGGCCTACGGGACAGGGGGTTCGGAGACCCAGTACTTC.

The chain combines TRBV3-1 (or the pseudogene TRBV3-2) with TRBJ2-3; perhaps TRBD2 as D (6 bases). This CDR3 is built from 13 residues. V was trimmed by 5 bases and J by 6 bases, leaving 12 bases between them. Germline V gives CDR1 LGHDT, CDR2 YNNKEL (reference sequence). The CDR3 region has the DNA TGTGCCAGCAGCGGGACTTTGTCGGATACGCAGTATTTT. It is translated as CASSGTLSDTQYF.

This chain links TRBV7-2 with TRBJ1-1, with TRBD1 as a possible D gene (5 bases). Germline V gene data show CDR1 as SGHTA and CDR2 as FQGNSA. This CDR3 has 14 residues. V was clipped by 1 base and J by 0 bases, with 6 bases between them. The CDR3 loop reads CASSLGQMNTEAFF. Written as DNA, the CDR3 is TGTGCCAGCAGCTTAGGACAGATGAACACTGAAGCTTTCTTT.

The gene calls are TRBV2 and TRBJ2-4; maybe TRBD2 (6 bases). Germline lookup yields CDR1 SNHLY and CDR2 FYNNEI. There are 14 residues in the CDR3. V lost 8 bases, J lost 6 bases, and 17 bases lay in between. The CDR3 loop reads CASGMGGDGNIQYF. Here the CDR3 DNA reads TGTGCCAGCGGAATGGGCGGGGATGGAAACATTCAGTACTTC. Looking up the rest from reference TRBV2 and TRBJ2-4 gives the full variable domain: EPEVTQTPSHQVTQMGQEVILRCVPISNHLYFYWYRQILGQKVEFLVSFYNNEISEKSEIFDDQFSVERPDGSNFTLKIRSTKLEDSAMYFCASGMGGDGNIQYFGAGTRLSVL.

The chain uses TRBV19 and TRBJ1-2; D remains unclear. Germline values: CDR1 LNHDA, CDR2 SQIVND (reference sequence). The V and J ends lost 3 bases and 1 base respectively, with 6 bases between them. The CDR3 totals 13 residues. CDR3 DNA sequence: TGTGCCAGTAGTATTGCAGATAACTATGGCTACACCTTC. Encoded protein: CASSIADNYGYTF. Complete variable domain (other parts from reference TRBV19 and TRBJ1-2): DGGITQSPKYLFRKEGQNVTLSCEQNLNHDAMYWYRQDPGQGLRLIYYSQIVNDFQKGDIAEGYSVSREKKESFPLTVTSAQKNPTAFYLCASSIADNYGYTFGSGTRLTVV.

A single count supports this clone. The V call is TRBV3-1 (or the pseudogene TRBV3-2), the J call TRBJ1-1, with D unresolved. Trimming stripped 1 base from V and 7 bases from J, with 19 bases between. The CDR3 covers 16 residues. The V gene's germline CDR1 is LGHDT and CDR2 YNNKEL (reference sequence). In DNA, the CDR3 is TGTGCCAGCAGCCAAGGTTTCAGCGGACTCCTAAATGAAGCTTTCTTT. Protein product: CASSQGFSGLLNEAFF.